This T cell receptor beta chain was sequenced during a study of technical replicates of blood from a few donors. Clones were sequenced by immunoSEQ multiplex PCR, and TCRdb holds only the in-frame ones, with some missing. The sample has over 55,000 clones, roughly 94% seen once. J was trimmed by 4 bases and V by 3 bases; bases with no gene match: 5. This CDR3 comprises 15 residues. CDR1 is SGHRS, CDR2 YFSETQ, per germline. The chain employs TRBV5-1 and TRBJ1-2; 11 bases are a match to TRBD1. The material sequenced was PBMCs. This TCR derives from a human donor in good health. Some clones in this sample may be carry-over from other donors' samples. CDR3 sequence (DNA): TGCGCCAGCAGCTCCGGACAGGGGGCTTTCTATGGCTACACCTTC. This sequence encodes CASSSGQGAFYGYTF.